The 8 T cell receptor beta chains below were found in one sample sequenced in a study of patients and donors after allogeneic stem cell transplantation. Via MiXCR, TCRdb re-called the RT-PCR reads, giving one row per CDR3 protein. This table holds about 960,000 distinct CDR3 sequences, roughly 17% found once. Sequencing was done on a sample of blood, either unsorted or a sorted T cell fraction (not recorded which). The receptors here all came from a human donor who was either an allogeneic HSCT recipient or a stem cell or donor lymphocyte infusion donor (not recorded which). It is not recorded whose cells these are; they may come from a transplant donor.

This clonotype was seen ten or more times. The chain is built from TRBV12-3 or TRBV12-4 and TRBJ2-1; D call uncertain. V was trimmed by 4 bases and J by 6 bases, leaving 7 bases between them. This CDR3 is 12 amino acids long. This CDR3 is CASSSRSNEQFF. CDR3 coding DNA: TGTGCCAGCAGTTCCCGTTCCAATGAGCAGTTCTTC.

Only a few counts were recorded for this clonotype. The chain uses TRBV14 and TRBJ1-1; D is unresolved. V was pared by 4 bases and J by 10 bases, with 7 bases between. The germline V gene has CDR1 SGHDN and CDR2 FVKESK. This CDR3 comprises 10 residues. In nucleotides, the CDR3 is TGTGCCAGCAGCCTACGACCAGCTTTCTTT. It is translated as CASSLRPAFF.

This clonotype came up many times. The V and J genes are TRBV12-3 or TRBV12-4 and TRBJ2-3; tentative D call: TRBD2 (6 bases). CDR3 length: 15 amino acids. V lost 6 bases and J lost 0, with 13 bases in between. The CDR3 spells CASRGLPISTDTQYF. The DNA for the CDR3 is TGTGCCAGCAGGGGACTCCCGATTAGCACAGATACGCAGTATTTT.

The V gene is TRBV7-9, the J gene TRBJ1-1; D is unclear. Between the trimmed V and J ends, which lost 2 bases and 6 bases, there was a span of 4 bases. The CDR3 length is 11 residues. CDR1 and CDR2 (germline): SEHNR, FQNEAQ (reference sequence). The CDR3 nucleotides read TGTGCCAGCAGCTTACAATCTGAAGCTTTCTTT. It specifies CASSLQSEAFF.

This clonotype was detected many times. CDR3 region: CATSRDFRGDYGYTF. CDR3 DNA: TGTGCCACCAGCAGAGATTTCAGGGGGGACTATGGCTACACCTTC. The chain links TRBV15 to TRBJ1-2, with TRBD1 matching over 7 bases. Germline V gives CDR1 LNHNV, CDR2 YYDKDF (reference sequence). The J segment lost 3 bases and the V segment lost 0 bases, leaving 4 bases of the junction unmatched. The CDR3 length is 15 residues.

This clonotype came up many times. The CDR3 reads CASSLQGSAKNIQYF. CDR3 in DNA: TGTGCCAGCAGTCTACAGGGGTCGGCCAAAAACATTCAGTACTTC. V and J are TRBV12-3 or TRBV12-4 and TRBJ2-4; TRBD1 matches at 7 bases. The CDR3 has 15 amino acids. V gave up 5 bases and J gave up 1 base; unmatched junction bases: 5.

V is TRBV5-1 and J is TRBJ2-7; 11 nucleotides align to TRBD2. The CDR3 extends over 16 amino acids. Trimming took 3 bases from V and 6 from J; bases not matched to a gene: 11. From germline, CDR1 is SGHRS and CDR2 YFSETQ. CDR3 protein: CASSSNSLAGVGEQYF. The CDR3 nucleotides are TGCGCCAGCAGCTCAAACTCACTAGCGGGAGTTGGCGAGCAGTACTTC.

The CDR3 sequence is CAAGRGDYEQYF. The CDR3 DNA reads TGTGCCGCCGGCAGGGGGGACTACGAGCAGTACTTC. V and J are TRBV6-6 and TRBJ2-7; maybe TRBD1 (7 bases). The CDR3 sequence is 12 residues long. Germline V gene sequence: CDR1 MNHNY, CDR2 SVGAGI (reference sequence). V was cut by 11 bases and J by 3 bases, with 14 bases left in between.